This T cell receptor beta chain was sequenced during a study of cytomegalovirus exposure and HLA in healthy donors. The PCR employed 60 Vbeta primers together with 13 Jbeta primers. Generated by immunoSEQ multiplex PCR, the TCRdb table keeps only in-frame clones and is missing some. The table has about 130,000 clones, 60% to 75% seen once. The CDR3 is 16 residues long. Germline CDR1 and CDR2: MDHEN and SYDVKM. V was pared by 2 bases and J by 5 bases, with 5 bases of the junction left unmatched. V and J are TRBV28 and TRBJ2-1; TRBD2 aligns across 11 bases. The specimen sequenced was PBMCs. This TCR derives from a human donor in good health. The CDR3 DNA sequence: TGTGCCAGCAGTTTAATTGGACTAGCGGGTAACAATGAGCAGTTCTTC. This gives the protein CASSLIGLAGNNEQFF.